The 23 T cell receptor beta chains listed next were all sequenced from one sample in a study of T cells after yellow fever vaccination. TCRdb recomputed calls from the 5' RACE reads with MiXCR, one row per CDR3 protein. The data hold 500,000 to 650,000 distinct CDR3 sequences, with roughly 17% observed a single time. Sequenced material: PBMCs, taken around 5 days after the first yellow fever vaccination. These receptors were taken from a man between 18 and 35 years old who received the YFV17D yellow fever vaccine.

This clonotype was counted between two and nine times. This CDR3 is CASSQGTGGKTGELFF. The CDR3 nucleotides read TGCGCCAGCAGCCAAGGGACAGGAGGAAAAACCGGGGAGCTGTTTTTT. The chain is built from TRBV4-3 and TRBJ2-2; 7 bases are a match to TRBD1. The CDR3 runs 16 residues. With 1 base clipped from V and 5 bases from J, the junction kept 7 bases outside the gene matches. CDR1 is LGHNA, CDR2 YSLEER, per germline.

This clonotype was seen many times. The genes are TRBV5-1 and TRBJ2-1; D is undetermined. V lost 4 bases to trimming and J lost 5 bases, with 7 bases between them. Germline CDR1 is SGHRS and CDR2 is YFSETQ. This CDR3 has 12 residues. CDR3 bases: TGCGCCAGCAGCCCCAAAAACAATGAGCAGTTCTTC. It encodes CASSPKNNEQFF.

The chain has TRBV6-2 or TRBV6-3 and TRBJ1-3; no reliable D call. The CDR3 has 16 amino acids. Germline CDR1 reads MNHEY; CDR2 reads SVGEGT. V was trimmed by 2 bases and J by 0 bases, leaving 11 bases between them. As DNA, the CDR3 is TGTGCCAGCAGTTACCGCTACAGCTACTCTGGAAACACCATATATTTT. This sequence encodes CASSYRYSYSGNTIYF.

The J gene is TRBJ1-1, the V gene TRBV7-3, with D possibly being TRBD1 (6 bases). This CDR3 spans 13 amino acids. V was clipped by 5 bases and J by 6 bases, with 13 bases between them. From germline, CDR1 is SGHTA and CDR2 FQGTGA. The CDR3 region has the DNA TGTGCCAGCAGCATACACAGGGAGGCTGAAGCTTTCTTT. Translating it yields CASSIHREAEAFF.

The chain has TRBV9 and TRBJ2-1; D may correspond to TRBD1 or TRBD2 (6 bases each). The germline V gene encodes CDR1 SGDLS and CDR2 YYNGEE. The CDR3 sequence is 15 residues long. V was pared by 4 bases and J by 7 bases, with 18 bases between. CDR3 sequence (DNA): TGTGCCAGCAGCTCCCTAGGGGGGATCGGAAATGAGCAGTTCTTC. Protein sequence: CASSSLGGIGNEQFF. Drawing the rest from reference TRBV9 and TRBJ2-1, the complete variable domain is DSGVTQTPKHLITATGQRVTLRCSPRSGDLSVYWYQQSLDQGLQFLIQYYNGEERAKGNILERFSAQQFPDLHSELNLSSLELGDSALYFCASSSLGGIGNEQFFGPGTRLTVL.

The sample holds a few counts of this clonotype. The V gene is TRBV6-1, the J gene TRBJ1-6; D is possibly TRBD1 (6 bases). Germline V gene data show CDR1 as MNHNS and CDR2 as SASEGT. The V end was cut by 8 bases, the J end by 7 bases, with 12 bases between. This CDR3 comprises 13 residues. The CDR3 nucleotides are TGTGCCAGCTTTCAGGGGATAAATTCACCCCTCCACTTT. Protein: CASFQGINSPLHF.

V gene TRBV7-2 combines with J gene TRBJ2-3; D may correspond to TRBD1 or TRBD2 (5 bases each). Germline values: CDR1 SGHTA, CDR2 FQGNSA. With 5 bases removed from V and 10 bases from J, the gap between germline ends came to 13 bases. The CDR3 has 12 amino acids. The CDR3 region is CASSLRGPPQYF. The CDR3 DNA sequence: TGTGCCAGCAGCCTAAGGGGACCTCCGCAGTATTTT. Complete variable domain (other parts from reference TRBV7-2 and TRBJ2-3): GAGVSQSPSNKVTEKGKDVELRCDPISGHTALYWYRQSLGQGLEFLIYFQGNSAPDKSGLPSDRFSAERTGGSVSTLTIQRTQQEDSAVYLCASSLRGPPQYFGPGTRLTVL.

The V gene is TRBV5-1, the J gene TRBJ1-1, with D possibly being TRBD1 (5 bases). Trimming removed 0 bases from V and 11 bases from J, with 11 bases in between. This CDR3 has 12 amino acids. Per germline, CDR1 SGHRS and CDR2 YFSETQ. The CDR3 DNA follows: TGCGCCAGCAGCTTGGAAAAGGGGCGGGCTTTCTTT. The encoded protein is CASSLEKGRAFF.

This clonotype has just a few counts. The chain has TRBV4-3 and TRBJ2-3; D is perhaps TRBD2 (6 bases). Trimming left V 6 bases short and J 2 bases short, with 15 bases between. Germline assignment: CDR1 LGHNA and CDR2 YSLEER. The CDR3 spans 15 residues. As DNA, the CDR3 is TGCGCCAGCAGTCGTAGCGGAACACTCACAGATACGCAGTATTTT. Its protein product is CASSRSGTLTDTQYF.

The CDR3 DNA reads TGTGCCAGCAGCAAAAATCCGGTCTATGGCTACACCTTC. Amino acid sequence: CASSKNPVYGYTF. V and J are TRBV7-9 and TRBJ1-2; no clear D gene. Trimming stripped 5 bases from V and 4 bases from J, with 11 bases between. The CDR3 sequence is 13 residues long. Looked up from germline, CDR1 is SEHNR and CDR2 is FQNEAQ (reference sequence).

The chain is built from TRBV11-1 and TRBJ2-2; 11 bases fit TRBD2. Germline assignment: CDR1 SGHAT and CDR2 FQDESV (reference sequence). The CDR3 contains 19 residues. V lost 8 bases to trimming and J lost 2 bases; unmatched junction nucleotides: 16. CDR3 coding DNA: TGTGCCAGCGGCAAAGGCTCCGGGCTAGCGGGGGGCAACACCGGGGAGCTGTTTTTT. Translation gives CASGKGSGLAGGNTGELFF.

This clonotype was counted a few times. This chain links TRBV11-2 with TRBJ1-2; 8 bases line up with TRBD1. CDR3 length equals 13 residues. CDR1 SGHAT and CDR2 FQNNGV come from the germline V gene. The V gene end was trimmed by 5 bases and the J gene end by 6 bases; junction bases not matched to a gene: 5. The CDR3 bases are TGTGCCAGCAGCCGGGACAGGTGGGATGGCTACACCTTC. Translation gives CASSRDRWDGYTF.

This clonotype was detected only a few times. The CDR3 DNA reads as TGCAGTGCAGCCCGGACTAGCTATGAGCAGTTCTTC. Amino acid sequence: CSAARTSYEQFF. The chain carries TRBV20-1 and TRBJ2-1; the match to TRBD2 covers 8 bases. This CDR3 is built from 12 residues. CDR1 and CDR2 from the germline V gene are DFQATT and SNEGSKA (reference sequence). V shed 6 bases and J 8 bases; nucleotides not matched to a gene: 6.

The CDR3 nucleotides read TGTGCCAGCAGCCGGGACAGGAACACTATGAACACTGAAGCTTTCTTT. It translates to CASSRDRNTMNTEAFF. The genes are TRBV3-1 and TRBJ1-1, with TRBD1 identical over 8 bases. The CDR3 has 16 amino acids. Germline CDR1 is LGHDT and CDR2 is YNNKEL (reference sequence). The J segment lost 0 bases and the V segment lost 4 bases, leaving 7 bases of the junction unmatched.

The CDR3, as DNA: TGTGCCAGCAGCCCAACTCCCAGGGCTTTCTTT. Encoded protein: CASSPTPRAFF. The rearrangement uses TRBV7-2 and TRBJ1-1; D ambiguous. Trimming pared 5 bases from V and 11 bases from J, leaving 12 bases between. This CDR3 is built from 11 residues. Germline CDR1 SGHTA, CDR2 FQGNSA.

This clonotype was observed a few times. The chain is built from TRBV7-9 and TRBJ2-2; perhaps TRBD2 as D (6 bases). The V end was cut by 0 bases, the J end by 6 bases, with 8 bases between. The CDR3 is made up of 14 amino acids. Germline loops: CDR1 SEHNR, CDR2 FQNEAQ (reference sequence). The chain's CDR3 is CASSLAWGAGELFF. The CDR3 bases are TGTGCCAGCAGCTTAGCGTGGGGGGCCGGGGAGCTGTTTTTT.

In this sample, this clonotype turned up a few times. This chain uses TRBV7-9 with TRBJ2-1, with D perhaps matching TRBD2 (5 bases). This CDR3 has 14 amino acids. V lost 11 bases, J lost 1 base, and 15 bases lay in between. Per the germline V gene, CDR1 is SEHNR and CDR2 is FQNEAQ (reference sequence). This CDR3 is CAGRRTSSYNEQFF. Written as DNA, the CDR3 is TGTGCCGGGAGAAGGACCAGTTCCTACAATGAGCAGTTCTTC.

This clonotype was observed a handful of times. The V and J genes are TRBV29-1 and TRBJ1-5; D possibly corresponds to TRBD1 (6 bases). CDR3 length equals 14 residues. With 7 bases removed from V and 5 bases from J, the gap between germline ends came to 18 bases. CDR1 is SQVTM, CDR2 ANQGSEA, per germline. The CDR3 sequence: CSARGPDPDQPQHF. The CDR3 region has the DNA TGCAGCGCCAGGGGCCCCGACCCCGATCAGCCCCAGCATTTT.

This clonotype has a count of ten or more. This chain joins TRBV5-1 and TRBJ1-2; 7 bases are shared with TRBD1. V shed 3 bases and J 7 bases; nucleotides not matched to a gene: 12. Germline CDR1 SGHRS, CDR2 YFSETQ. There are 15 residues in the CDR3. CDR3 sequence reads: CASSSGTAAYGGYTF. CDR3 bases: TGCGCCAGCAGCTCCGGGACAGCCGCCTATGGTGGCTACACCTTC.

This clonotype was seen a handful of times. This rearrangement joins TRBV7-2 to TRBJ1-1, with D unresolved. The ends were cut back, 4 bases at V and 0 bases at J, with 12 bases in the middle. CDR3 size: 15 residues. Per germline, CDR1 SGHTA and CDR2 FQGNSA. CDR3 nucleotides: TGTGCCAGCAGCTCAGTCGGTTACATGAACACTGAAGCTTTCTTT. Translation gives CASSSVGYMNTEAFF.

This clonotype was seen a handful of times. The rearrangement joins TRBV29-1 to TRBJ1-2, with D hard to call. The CDR3 sequence is 11 residues long. The germline gives CDR1 SQVTM, CDR2 ANQGSEA. Trimming stripped 7 bases from V and 1 base from J, with 7 bases between. Here the CDR3 reads CSADNNYGYTF. In DNA form, the CDR3 reads TGCAGCGCCGACAATAACTATGGCTACACCTTC.

This clonotype has only a few counts. The V and J genes are TRBV12-3 or TRBV12-4 and TRBJ2-2; perhaps D is TRBD1 or TRBD2 (5 bases each). This CDR3 has 13 amino acids. Trimming took off 5 bases at V and 4 bases at J, with 8 bases between the two ends. This chain's CDR3 is CASSIGTTGELFF. The DNA of the CDR3 is TGTGCCAGCAGTATCGGGACCACCGGGGAGCTGTTTTTT.

V and J are TRBV6-5 and TRBJ2-7, with D possibly being TRBD1 (6 bases). The V gene lost 0 bases and the J gene lost 7 bases, with 13 bases spanning the gap. This CDR3 comprises 14 residues. Germline lookup yields CDR1 MNHEY and CDR2 SVGAGI. CDR3: CASSYSPRGEEQYF. Written as DNA, the CDR3 is TGTGCCAGCAGTTACTCGCCCAGGGGTGAAGAGCAGTACTTC.